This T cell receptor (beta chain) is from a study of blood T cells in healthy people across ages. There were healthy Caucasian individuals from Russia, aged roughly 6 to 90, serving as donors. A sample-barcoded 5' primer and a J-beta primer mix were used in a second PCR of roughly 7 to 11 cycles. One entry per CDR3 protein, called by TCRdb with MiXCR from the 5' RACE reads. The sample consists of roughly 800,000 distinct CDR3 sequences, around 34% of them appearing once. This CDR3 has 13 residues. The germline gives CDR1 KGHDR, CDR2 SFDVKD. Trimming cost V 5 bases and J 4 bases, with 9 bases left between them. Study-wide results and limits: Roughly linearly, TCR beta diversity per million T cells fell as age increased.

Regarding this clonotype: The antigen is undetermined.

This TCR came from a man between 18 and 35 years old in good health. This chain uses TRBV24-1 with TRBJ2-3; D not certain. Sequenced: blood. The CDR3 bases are TGTGCCACCAGTGTCGAGTGGGCAGATACGCAGTATTTT. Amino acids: CATSVEWADTQYF.